Below are 27 T cell receptor beta chains sequenced from a single sample in a study of blood T cell repertoires in COVID-19. Assay used: immunoSEQ multiplex PCR; TCRdb lists only in-frame clones, some missing. The sample has around 200,000 clones; roughly nine tenths are singletons. Material for sequencing was peripheral blood. Every receptor here comes from a man in his sixties or seventies with active or convalescent COVID-19.

This sequence joins TRBV19 and TRBJ1-2; D unresolved. CDR3 size: 13 residues. From germline, CDR1 is LNHDA and CDR2 SQIVND (reference sequence). V shed 3 bases and J shed 7 bases, with 12 bases lying between them. The CDR3 bases are TGTGCCAGTAGTATTTCCTGGGCCTCTGGCTACACCTTC. Protein product: CASSISWASGYTF.

This clone was recorded at least ten times. The V call is TRBV30, the J call TRBJ2-5, with D maybe TRBD1 (5 bases). Germline V lookup: CDR1 GTSNPN, CDR2 SVGIG (reference sequence). V gave up 3 bases and J gave up 5 bases, with 10 bases separating them. The CDR3 covers 12 residues. DNA for the CDR3: TGTGCCTGGAGCAGGGTTGGGGAGACCCAGTACTTC. Translated, it gives CAWSRVGETQYF. The full variable domain, its missing parts supplied by reference TRBV30 and TRBJ2-5, is SQTIHQWPATLVQPVGSPLSLECTVEGTSNPNLYWYRQAAGRGLQLLFYSVGIGQISSEVPQNLSASRPQDRQFILSSKKLLLSDSGFYLCAWSRVGETQYFGPGTRLLVL.

The chain joins TRBV11-2 to TRBJ2-1, with 16 bases that match TRBD2. Germline assignment: CDR1 SGHAT and CDR2 FQNNGV. CDR3 size: 15 residues. V lost 5 bases and J lost 7; bases outside the gene matches: 2. The CDR3, as DNA: TGTGCCAGCAGCCCGGGACTAGCGGGAGGGAATGAGCAGTTCTTC. It encodes CASSPGLAGGNEQFF. Together with reference TRBV11-2 and TRBJ2-1, the CDR3 gives the full variable domain: EAGVAQSPRYKIIEKRQSVAFWCNPISGHATLYWYQQILGQGPKLLIQFQNNGVVDDSQLPKDRFSAERLKGVDSTLKIQPAKLEDSAVYLCASSPGLAGGNEQFFGPGTRLTVL.

The chain uses TRBV7-9 and TRBJ1-6, with 11 nucleotides matching TRBD1. The CDR3 runs 15 residues. The V and J ends lost 5 bases and 9 bases, in that order; junction bases with no gene match: 6. Germline values: CDR1 SEHNR, CDR2 FQNEAQ (reference sequence). The CDR3 bases are TGTGCCAGCAGCCCTTTCGGACAGGGGGCTTCACCCCTCCACTTT. Translating gives CASSPFGQGASPLHF.

This chain links TRBV5-6 with TRBJ2-2; D is uncertain. V lost 4 bases to trimming and J lost 0 bases, with 10 bases between them. CDR3 length equals 15 residues. Looked up from germline, CDR1 is SGHDT and CDR2 is YYEEEE. The CDR3 is CASSLPAANTGELFF. The CDR3 DNA sequence: TGTGCCAGCAGCCTTCCGGCGGCGAACACCGGGGAGCTGTTTTTT.

V is TRBV7-2 and J is TRBJ1-4; D gene unclear. This CDR3 region has 12 residues. In germline, CDR1 is SGHTA, CDR2 FQGNSA. The V gene lost 4 bases and the J gene lost 6 bases, with 6 bases spanning the gap. The DNA of the CDR3 is TGTGCCAGCAGCTCCCCAGATGAAAAACTGTTTTTT. Translating gives CASSSPDEKLFF.

This clone was detected once. This chain links TRBV30 with TRBJ1-1; no definite D call. V shed 4 bases and J shed 7 bases, with 16 bases lying between them. Germline CDR1 GTSNPN, CDR2 SVGIG (reference sequence). The CDR3 contains 13 residues. CDR3 nucleotide sequence: TGTGCCTGGACCCGGCAGGCCATGATTGAAGCTTTCTTT. Its translation is CAWTRQAMIEAFF.

This clone was found once. The chain combines TRBV5-1 with TRBJ2-7; TRBD1 matches at 8 bases. Germline trimming cut 4 bases from V and 4 bases from J; bases unmatched to any gene: 7. The CDR3 length is 14 residues. Germline V lookup: CDR1 SGHRS, CDR2 YFSETQ. Written as DNA, the CDR3 is TGCGCCAGCAGCCACGGACAGGGCTGGTACGAGCAGTACTTC. Its protein is CASSHGQGWYEQYF.

The V and J genes are TRBV6-2 or TRBV6-3 and TRBJ2-5; 9 nucleotides match TRBD2. Germline trimming cut 4 bases from V and 5 bases from J; bases unmatched to any gene: 8. CDR3 length equals 15 residues. CDR1 is MNHEY and CDR2 is SVGEGT in the germline V gene. The CDR3, as DNA: TGTGCCAGCAGTTTTAGACTAGCGGTCCGGGAGACCCAGTACTTC. Translated: CASSFRLAVRETQYF.

The V and J genes are TRBV7-2 and TRBJ1-1; 7 bases align to TRBD1. The CDR3 spans 14 residues. With 4 bases clipped from V and 8 bases from J, the junction kept 10 bases outside the gene matches. Germline CDR1 is SGHTA and CDR2 is FQGNSA. The CDR3 is CASSSRTGPREAFF. The DNA of the CDR3 is TGTGCCAGCAGCTCGCGGACAGGACCGAGAGAAGCTTTCTTT.

The CDR3 DNA is TGTGCCAGCTCACCATCTGGAGACAGGGGAAAGTACGAGCAGTACTTC. Its translation is CASSPSGDRGKYEQYF. This chain uses TRBV18 with TRBJ2-7; 8 bases map to TRBD1. The V and J ends lost 2 bases and 4 bases, in that order; junction bases with no gene match: 10. There are 16 residues in the CDR3. The germline V gene encodes CDR1 KGHSH and CDR2 LQKENI.

The chain combines TRBV5-4 with TRBJ2-3, with TRBD2 identical over 8 bases. The CDR3 covers 15 residues. Germline CDR1 reads SGHNT; CDR2 reads YYREEE (reference sequence). Germline trimming cut 3 bases from V and 3 bases from J; bases unmatched to any gene: 6. CDR3 coding DNA: TGTGCCAGCAGCTCCTTAGCGGGATCGACAGATACGCAGTATTTT. This translates into CASSSLAGSTDTQYF.

This clone has just a few counts. This chain links TRBV18 with TRBJ1-1, with D possibly being TRBD1 (5 bases). The CDR3 is 16 residues long. V was trimmed by 5 bases and J by 0 bases, leaving 16 bases between them. The V gene's germline CDR1 is KGHSH and CDR2 LQKENI. CDR3 DNA sequence: TGTGCCAGCTCATACGGGGGGGAACGAATGAACACTGAAGCTTTCTTT. Translation gives CASSYGGERMNTEAFF.

The J gene is TRBJ2-4, the V gene TRBV19; 7 positions agree with TRBD1. Trimming cost V 4 bases and J 1 base; bases outside gene matches: 7. The CDR3 totals 16 residues. Looked up from germline, CDR1 is LNHDA and CDR2 is SQIVND (reference sequence). CDR3: CASSTDRVRAKNIQYF. As DNA, the CDR3 is TGTGCCAGTAGTACAGACAGGGTGAGGGCCAAAAACATTCAGTACTTC.

The chain is built from TRBV4-3 and TRBJ1-2, with D possibly being TRBD1 (5 bases). This CDR3 contains 14 residues. CDR1 LGHNA and CDR2 YSLEER come from the germline V gene. V gave up 2 bases and J gave up 8 bases, with 15 bases separating them. The CDR3 nucleotides are TGCGCCAGCAGCCAAACAGGCCCGACGAGGGGCTACACCTTC. This codes for CASSQTGPTRGYTF.

CDR3 nucleotides: TGTGCCAGCAGTTTATGGCCGAACACCGGGGAGCTGTTTTTT. It translates to CASSLWPNTGELFF. The V gene is TRBV27, the J gene TRBJ2-2; D is unresolved. CDR1 and CDR2 from the germline V gene are MNHEY and SMNVEV (reference sequence). The ends were cut back, 1 base at V and 0 bases at J, with 3 bases in the middle. The CDR3 covers 14 residues.

The V gene is TRBV7-2, the J gene TRBJ2-1, with unresolved D. Germline CDR1 reads SGHTA; CDR2 reads FQGNSA. This CDR3 has 12 residues. Trimming left V 5 bases short and J 9 bases short, with 11 bases between. CDR3: CASSPSLGEQFF. The CDR3 nucleotides read TGTGCCAGCAGCCCAAGTCTCGGTGAGCAGTTCTTC.

The V call is TRBV10-1, the J call TRBJ1-2; D perhaps matches TRBD1 (6 bases). The CDR3 covers 11 residues. Germline CDR1 WNHNN, CDR2 SYGVQD (reference sequence). The V end lost 7 bases, the J end lost 4 bases, and 7 bases lay between the germline ends. The CDR3 spells CASIGGYGYTF. The DNA for the CDR3 is TGCGCCAGCATAGGGGGCTATGGCTACACCTTC.

The DNA of the CDR3 is TGCGCCAGCAGCTTGGTGTCAGGGGCAAATCAGCCCCAGCATTTT. Translated: CASSLVSGANQPQHF. V gene TRBV5-1 combines with J gene TRBJ1-5, with TRBD1 as a possible D gene (6 bases). V lost 0 bases and J 4 bases, leaving 11 bases between the germline ends. The V gene's germline CDR1 is SGHRS and CDR2 YFSETQ. There are 15 residues in the CDR3.

The V gene is TRBV6-2 or TRBV6-3, the J gene TRBJ1-2; TRBD1 matches at 7 bases. CDR3 length: 14 residues. V lost 6 bases, J lost 7 bases, and 11 bases stayed unmatched. CDR1 MNHEY and CDR2 SVGEGT come from the germline V gene. The DNA of the CDR3 is TGTGCCAGCAGCAAGGGGGCGGGCTGGAGTGGCTACACCTTC. Translation: CASSKGAGWSGYTF.

The chain recombines TRBV7-2 with TRBJ2-2; 9 bases fit TRBD1. V was pared by 11 bases and J by 7 bases, with 8 bases of the junction left unmatched. The CDR3 is 13 amino acids. CDR1 SGHTA and CDR2 FQGNSA come from the germline V gene. The CDR3 region is CALRDRAGGELFF. The CDR3 DNA follows: TGTGCCCTCCGGGACAGGGCGGGCGGGGAGCTGTTTTTT.

V is TRBV5-4 and J is TRBJ1-2; tentatively, D is TRBD1 (6 bases). The CDR3 is 13 residues long. Germline assignment: CDR1 SGHNT and CDR2 YYREEE (reference sequence). The V and J ends lost 3 bases and 5 bases respectively, with 11 bases between them. The CDR3 loop reads CASSWGQLYGYTF. CDR3 coding DNA: TGTGCCAGCAGCTGGGGACAACTTTATGGCTACACCTTC.

The J gene is TRBJ1-5, the V gene TRBV19; 10 positions agree with TRBD1. The CDR3 sequence is 15 residues long. V dropped 7 bases and J dropped 7; count of bases not matched to a gene: 10. Per the germline V gene, CDR1 is LNHDA and CDR2 is SQIVND (reference sequence). The CDR3 sequence is CASTTDRGPNQPQHF. CDR3 bases: TGTGCCAGTACCACAGACAGGGGGCCTAACCAGCCCCAGCATTTT.

The chain combines TRBV19 with TRBJ2-5; 7 positions agree with TRBD2. Germline values: CDR1 LNHDA, CDR2 SQIVND (reference sequence). With 0 bases clipped from V and 5 bases from J, the junction kept 6 bases outside the gene matches. This CDR3 is built from 15 residues. The DNA of the CDR3 is TGTGCCAGTAGTATAGATCTACTAGCGAGGGAGACCCAGTACTTC. The encoded protein is CASSIDLLARETQYF.

CDR3 DNA sequence: TGTGCCACCAGTGATCCATCCGGGGACAGGGAGGAGACCCAGTACTTC. Translated, it gives CATSDPSGDREETQYF. The chain joins TRBV24-1 to TRBJ2-5; 9 bases map to TRBD1. Germline trimming cut 3 bases from V and 5 bases from J; bases unmatched to any gene: 9. Germline V lookup: CDR1 KGHDR, CDR2 SFDVKD. This CDR3 has 16 amino acids.

This sequence joins TRBV28 and TRBJ1-2; 7 bases fit TRBD1. V shed 6 bases, J shed 2 bases, and the junction held 21 bases outside the gene matches. The CDR3 is made up of 19 amino acids. Germline values: CDR1 MDHEN, CDR2 SYDVKM. CDR3 sequence (DNA): TGTGCCAGCAGCTACATCCTCTTCGAAACAGGGGTGAGGAACTATGGCTACACCTTC. This encodes CASSYILFETGVRNYGYTF.

The chain joins TRBV6-6 to TRBJ2-1, with D unclear. CDR3 length: 12 residues. Germline V gene sequence: CDR1 MNHNY, CDR2 SVGAGI (reference sequence). V shed 5 bases and J shed 8 bases, with 10 bases lying between them. DNA of the CDR3: TGTGCCAGCAGTCCCGGTCGGGATGAGCAGTTCTTC. Protein: CASSPGRDEQFF.